A single sample is the source of the 5 T cell receptor beta chains below, sequenced in a study of CD8 T cells in Susac syndrome. Reverse transcription of about 0.45 to 1 ug RNA was carried out with random hexamers. One entry per CDR3 protein, called by TCRdb with MiXCR from the immunoSEQ multiplex PCR reads. The profile shows approximately 160,000 distinct CDR3 sequences, around 95% of them singletons. Sequencing input: CD4+ T cells from PBMCs. The receptors were gathered from a human donor with Susac syndrome.

The J gene is TRBJ2-1, the V gene TRBV28; no definite D call. V lost 4 bases and J lost 4, with 5 bases in between. This CDR3 region has 12 residues. Germline CDR1 is MDHEN and CDR2 is SYDVKM. The CDR3 reads CASSSQYNEQFF. The CDR3 DNA sequence: TGTGCCAGCAGTTCTCAGTACAATGAGCAGTTCTTC.

This clonotype has just one count. The chain joins TRBV10-3 to TRBJ2-3; 9 bases are a match to TRBD2. This CDR3 is built from 16 residues. The junction had 6 bases not matched to a gene; V was cut back by 5 bases and J by 0 bases. CDR1 is ENHRY, CDR2 SYGVKD, per germline. The CDR3 nucleotides are TGTGCCATCAGTACCGCTAGCGGGGAGAGCACAGATACGCAGTATTTT. It translates to CAISTASGESTDTQYF.

The chain uses TRBV6-5 and TRBJ2-7; D is uncertain. Trimming took off 8 bases at V and 6 bases at J, with 11 bases between the two ends. The germline V gene encodes CDR1 MNHEY and CDR2 SVGAGI. The CDR3 loop spans 11 amino acids. CDR3 protein: CASPRGFEQYF. The CDR3, as DNA: TGTGCCAGCCCACGAGGTTTCGAGCAGTACTTC.

J is TRBJ2-7 and V is TRBV30; possibly TRBD2 for D (6 bases). The V and J ends lost 7 bases and 2 bases respectively, with 12 bases between them. The CDR3 has 12 amino acids. Germline V gene sequence: CDR1 GTSNPN, CDR2 SVGIG (reference sequence). CDR3: CASLGGPYEQYF. The CDR3 DNA sequence: TGTGCCTCCCTAGGAGGGCCCTACGAGCAGTACTTC.

The rearrangement links TRBV24-1 to TRBJ1-4, with D possibly being TRBD1 (5 bases). This CDR3 is 14 amino acids long. Germline values: CDR1 KGHDR, CDR2 SFDVKD. Deletions cut 4 bases from V and 10 bases from J, with 15 bases between. CDR3 residues: CATSEAGPQGKLFF. CDR3 coding DNA: TGTGCCACCAGTGAGGCCGGCCCCCAGGGAAAACTGTTTTTT.